This T cell receptor beta chain was documented in a study of cytomegalovirus exposure and HLA in healthy donors. When sampled, the donors appeared nominally healthy, though they likely had unrecorded immune exposures. The CDR3 is 12 amino acids. Germline trimming cut 5 bases from V and 7 bases from J; bases unmatched to any gene: 3. CDR1 MNHEY and CDR2 SVGAGI come from the germline V gene. General study results and limits: Prior analysis indicated that the majority of TCR beta V segments exhibited productivity approximately 90% or approximately 30% of the time. Exclusion applied to some V segments, including TRBV6-2 and TRBV6-3, as they were indistinguishable.

With regard to this clone: As yet, its antigen is unknown. In the same sample, other DNA sequences code for this CDR3.

PCR amplification relied on 60 Vbeta primers (plus 13 Jbeta primers). Using immunoSEQ multiplex PCR, the repertoire was profiled, and TCRdb retains in-frame clones only, with some absent. The data contain 150,000 to 200,000 clones, 65% to 85% of them singletons. The TCR was taken from a woman aged 25 to 39 in good health and CMV-seropositive. The chain carries TRBV6-5 and TRBJ1-2; TRBD1 matches 8 bases. Specimen: PBMCs. CDR3 DNA sequence: TGTGCCAGCAGTCTTGACAGGGGTGGCTACACCTTC. Protein sequence: CASSLDRGGYTF.